The clone carrying this TCR beta chain was counted ten times or more. Its cognate antigen is unknown. The data stem from a study of early T cells in non-severe SARS-CoV-2 infection. General study points: Matching with VDJdb favored anti-spike CD8 responses (missing private and CD4 specificities).

Germline loops: CDR1 SQVTM, CDR2 ANQGSEA. The J segment lost 8 bases and the V segment lost 7 bases, leaving 8 bases of the junction unmatched. The CDR3 contains 13 residues. TCRdb used MiXCR to reprocess the 5' RACE reads, holding one entry per CDR3 protein. The sample lists some 67,000 distinct CDR3 sequences; 12% to 15% were seen once. The chain couples TRBV29-1 to TRBJ1-4; 9 positions agree with TRBD1. The sequencing sample was made of whole blood. The source of this sequence is an adult who was a healthcare worker with PCR-confirmed SARS-CoV-2 infection or an uninfected control (not recorded which). Here the CDR3 reads CSAATGGKEKLFF. The CDR3 DNA reads TGCAGCGCTGCGACAGGGGGGAAGGAAAAACTGTTTTTT.